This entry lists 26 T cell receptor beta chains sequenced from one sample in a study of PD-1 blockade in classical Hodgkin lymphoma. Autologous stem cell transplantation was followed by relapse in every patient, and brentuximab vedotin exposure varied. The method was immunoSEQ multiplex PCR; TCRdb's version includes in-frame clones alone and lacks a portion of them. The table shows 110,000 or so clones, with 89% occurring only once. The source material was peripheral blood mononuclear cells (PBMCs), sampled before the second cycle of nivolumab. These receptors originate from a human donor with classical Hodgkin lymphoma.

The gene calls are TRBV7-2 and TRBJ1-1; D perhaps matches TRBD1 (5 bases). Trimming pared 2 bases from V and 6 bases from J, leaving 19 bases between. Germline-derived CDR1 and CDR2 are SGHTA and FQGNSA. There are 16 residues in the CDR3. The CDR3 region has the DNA TGTGCCAGCAGCTTAACCCCAATGGGGGGGAGCGCTGAAGCTTTCTTT. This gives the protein CASSLTPMGGSAEAFF.

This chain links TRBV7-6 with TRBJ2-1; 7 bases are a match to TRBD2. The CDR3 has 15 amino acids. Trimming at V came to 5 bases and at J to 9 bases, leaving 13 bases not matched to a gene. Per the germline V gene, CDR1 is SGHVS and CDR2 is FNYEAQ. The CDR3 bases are TGTGCCAGCAGCCGGAAGCTGGGAGGGCGGAGTGAGCAGTTCTTC. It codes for CASSRKLGGRSEQFF.

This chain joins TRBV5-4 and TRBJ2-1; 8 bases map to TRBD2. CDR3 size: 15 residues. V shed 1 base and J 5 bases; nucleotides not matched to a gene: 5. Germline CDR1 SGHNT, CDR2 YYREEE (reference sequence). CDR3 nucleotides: TGTGCCAGCAGCTTGCCGGGAGGGCCCCACAATGAGCAGTTCTTC. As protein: CASSLPGGPHNEQFF.

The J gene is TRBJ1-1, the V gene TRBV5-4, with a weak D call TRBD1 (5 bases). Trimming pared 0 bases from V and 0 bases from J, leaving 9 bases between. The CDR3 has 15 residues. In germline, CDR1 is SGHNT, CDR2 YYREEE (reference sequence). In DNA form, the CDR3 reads TGTGCCAGCAGCTTGGTCGGCAGGGTGAACACTGAAGCTTTCTTT. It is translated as CASSLVGRVNTEAFF. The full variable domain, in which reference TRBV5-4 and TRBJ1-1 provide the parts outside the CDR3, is ETGVTQSPTHLIKTRGQQVTLRCSSQSGHNTVSWYQQALGQGPQFIFQYYREEENGRGNFPPRFSGLQFPNYSSELNVNALELDDSALYLCASSLVGRVNTEAFFGQGTRLTVV.

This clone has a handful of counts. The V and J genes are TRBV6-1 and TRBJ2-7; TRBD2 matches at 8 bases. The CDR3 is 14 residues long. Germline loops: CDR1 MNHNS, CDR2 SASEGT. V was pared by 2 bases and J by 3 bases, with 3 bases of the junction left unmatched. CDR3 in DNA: TGTGCCAGCAGTGAAAGTAGCGGGGACTACGAGCAGTACTTC. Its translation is CASSESSGDYEQYF.

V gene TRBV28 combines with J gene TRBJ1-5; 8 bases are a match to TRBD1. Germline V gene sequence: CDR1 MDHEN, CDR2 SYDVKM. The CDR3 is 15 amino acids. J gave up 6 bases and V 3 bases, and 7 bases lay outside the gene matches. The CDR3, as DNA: TGTGCCAGCAGTTTCCTAGGACAGGGAAGTCAGCCCCAGCATTTT. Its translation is CASSFLGQGSQPQHF.

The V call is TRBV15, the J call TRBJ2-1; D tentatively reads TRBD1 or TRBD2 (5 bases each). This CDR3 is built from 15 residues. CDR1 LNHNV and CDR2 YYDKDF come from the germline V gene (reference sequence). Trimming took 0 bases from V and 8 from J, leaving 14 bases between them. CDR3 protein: CATSRDRRDHHEQFF. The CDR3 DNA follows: TGTGCCACCAGCAGAGATCGCCGGGACCACCATGAGCAGTTCTTC. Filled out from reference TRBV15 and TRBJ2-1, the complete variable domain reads DAMVIQNPRYQVTQFGKPVTLSCSQTLNHNVMYWYQQKSSQAPKLLFHYYDKDFNNEADTPDNFQSRRPNTSFCFLDIRSPGLGDTAMYLCATSRDRRDHHEQFFGPGTRLTVL.

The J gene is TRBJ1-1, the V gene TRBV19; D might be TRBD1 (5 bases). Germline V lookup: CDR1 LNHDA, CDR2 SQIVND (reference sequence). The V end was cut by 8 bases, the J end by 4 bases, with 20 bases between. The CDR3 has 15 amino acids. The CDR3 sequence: CASRPDGWGITEAFF. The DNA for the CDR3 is TGTGCCAGTCGTCCGGACGGCTGGGGGATCACTGAAGCTTTCTTT.

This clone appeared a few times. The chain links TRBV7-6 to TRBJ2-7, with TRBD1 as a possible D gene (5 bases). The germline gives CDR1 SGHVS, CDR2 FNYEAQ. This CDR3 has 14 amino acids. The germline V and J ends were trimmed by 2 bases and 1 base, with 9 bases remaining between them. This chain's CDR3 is CASSLLDTSYEQYF. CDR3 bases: TGTGCCAGCAGCTTATTGGACACTTCCTACGAGCAGTACTTC.

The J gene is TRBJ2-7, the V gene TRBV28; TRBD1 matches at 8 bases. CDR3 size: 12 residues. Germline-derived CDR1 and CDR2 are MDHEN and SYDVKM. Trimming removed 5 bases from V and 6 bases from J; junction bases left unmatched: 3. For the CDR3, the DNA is TGTGCCAGCAGTCAGACAGGGGTCGAGCAGTACTTC. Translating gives CASSQTGVEQYF.

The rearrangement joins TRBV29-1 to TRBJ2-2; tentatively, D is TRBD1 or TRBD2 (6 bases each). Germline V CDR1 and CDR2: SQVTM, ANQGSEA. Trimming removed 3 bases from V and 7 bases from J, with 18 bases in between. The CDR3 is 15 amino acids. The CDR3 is CSVEMGGLVVGELFF. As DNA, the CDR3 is TGCAGCGTTGAGATGGGGGGCTTAGTGGTCGGGGAGCTGTTTTTT.

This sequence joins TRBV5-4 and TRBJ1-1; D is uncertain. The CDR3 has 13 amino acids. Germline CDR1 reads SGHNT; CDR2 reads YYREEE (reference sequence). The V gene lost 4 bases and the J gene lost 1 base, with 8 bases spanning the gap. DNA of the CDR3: TGTGCCAGCAGCCGTTTCGAGAACACTGAAGCTTTCTTT. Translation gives CASSRFENTEAFF.

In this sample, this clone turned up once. The CDR3 reads CASSQRTGAGETQYF. The CDR3 coding sequence is TGTGCCAGCAGCCAGAGGACTGGGGCGGGAGAGACCCAGTACTTC. The chain carries TRBV5-4 and TRBJ2-5; D is tentatively TRBD1 or TRBD2 (5 bases each). The CDR3 runs to 15 residues. V lost 4 bases and J 4 bases, leaving 17 bases between the germline ends. The germline V gene has CDR1 SGHNT and CDR2 YYREEE (reference sequence).

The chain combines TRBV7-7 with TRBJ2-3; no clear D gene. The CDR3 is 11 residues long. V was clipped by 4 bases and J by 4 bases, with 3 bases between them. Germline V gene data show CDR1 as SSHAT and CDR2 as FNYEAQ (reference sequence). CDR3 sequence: CASSSSDTQYF. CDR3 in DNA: TGTGCCAGCAGCTCCTCAGATACGCAGTATTTT.

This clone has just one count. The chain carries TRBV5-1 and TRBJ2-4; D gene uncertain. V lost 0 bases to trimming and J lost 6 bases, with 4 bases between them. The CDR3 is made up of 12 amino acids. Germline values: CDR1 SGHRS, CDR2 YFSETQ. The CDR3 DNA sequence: TGCGCCAGCAGCTTGGTAGGAAACATTCAGTACTTC. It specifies CASSLVGNIQYF.

The CDR3 loop is CASSQDSLTEAFF. The CDR3 bases are TGCGCCAGCAGCCAAGACAGCCTCACTGAAGCTTTCTTT. This chain links TRBV4-3 with TRBJ1-1; D gene unclear. Trimming cost V 0 bases and J 4 bases, with 6 bases left between them. The CDR3 spans 13 residues. The germline gives CDR1 LGHNA, CDR2 YSLEER.

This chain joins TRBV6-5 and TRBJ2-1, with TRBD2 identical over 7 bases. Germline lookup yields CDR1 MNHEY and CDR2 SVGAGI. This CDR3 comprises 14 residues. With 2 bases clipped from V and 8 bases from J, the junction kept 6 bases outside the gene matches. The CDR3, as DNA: TGTGCCAGCAGTTACACAAGACTAGCCCATGAGCAGTTCTTC. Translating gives CASSYTRLAHEQFF.

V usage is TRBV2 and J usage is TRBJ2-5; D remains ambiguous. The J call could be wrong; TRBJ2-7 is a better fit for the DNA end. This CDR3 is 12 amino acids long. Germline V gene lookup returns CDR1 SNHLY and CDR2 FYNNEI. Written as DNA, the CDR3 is TGTGCCAGCAGCCTCCCCCCCTACGAGCAGTACTTC. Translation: CASSLPPYEQYF.

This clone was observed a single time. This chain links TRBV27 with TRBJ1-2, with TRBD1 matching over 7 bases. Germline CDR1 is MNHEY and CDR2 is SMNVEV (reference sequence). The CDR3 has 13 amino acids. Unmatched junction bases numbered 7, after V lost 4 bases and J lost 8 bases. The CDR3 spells CASSWPTGEGYTF. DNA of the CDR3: TGTGCCAGCAGTTGGCCCACAGGGGAAGGCTACACCTTC.

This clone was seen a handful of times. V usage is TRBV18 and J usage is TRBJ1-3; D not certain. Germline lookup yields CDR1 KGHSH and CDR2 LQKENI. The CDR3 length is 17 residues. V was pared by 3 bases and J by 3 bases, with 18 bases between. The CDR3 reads CASSPSQAAGGGNTIYF. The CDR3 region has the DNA TGTGCCAGCTCACCCTCTCAGGCGGCAGGAGGTGGAAACACCATATATTTT.

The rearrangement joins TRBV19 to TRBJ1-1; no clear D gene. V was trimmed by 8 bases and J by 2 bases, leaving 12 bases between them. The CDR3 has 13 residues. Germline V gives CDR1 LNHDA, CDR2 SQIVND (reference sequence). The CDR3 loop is CASAPGPNTEAFF. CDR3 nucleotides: TGTGCCAGTGCTCCCGGGCCAAACACTGAAGCTTTCTTT.

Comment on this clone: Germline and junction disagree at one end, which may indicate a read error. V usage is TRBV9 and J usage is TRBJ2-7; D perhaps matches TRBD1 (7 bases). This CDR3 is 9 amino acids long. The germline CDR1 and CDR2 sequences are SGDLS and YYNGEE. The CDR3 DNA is TGTGCCAGCAGCGGCAGGGGGGTCTTC. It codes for CASSGRGVF.

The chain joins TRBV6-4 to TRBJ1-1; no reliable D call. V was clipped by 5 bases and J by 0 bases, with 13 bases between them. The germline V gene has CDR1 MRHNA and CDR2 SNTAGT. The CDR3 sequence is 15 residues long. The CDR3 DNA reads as TGTGCCAGCAGTACCGACACCGGCATGAACACTGAAGCTTTCTTT. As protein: CASSTDTGMNTEAFF.

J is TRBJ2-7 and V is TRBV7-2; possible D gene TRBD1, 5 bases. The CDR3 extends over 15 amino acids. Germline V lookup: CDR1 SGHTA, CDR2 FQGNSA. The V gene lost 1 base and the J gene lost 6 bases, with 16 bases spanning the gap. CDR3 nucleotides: TGTGCCAGCAGCTTAGGTTCCGCACAGGTTTCCGAGCAGTACTTC. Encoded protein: CASSLGSAQVSEQYF.

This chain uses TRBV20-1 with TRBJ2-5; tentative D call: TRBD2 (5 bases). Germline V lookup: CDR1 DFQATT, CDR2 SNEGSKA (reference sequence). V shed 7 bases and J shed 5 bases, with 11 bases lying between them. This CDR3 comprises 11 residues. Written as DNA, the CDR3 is TGCAGTGTCGAGGACTTGGAGACCCAGTACTTC. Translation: CSVEDLETQYF.

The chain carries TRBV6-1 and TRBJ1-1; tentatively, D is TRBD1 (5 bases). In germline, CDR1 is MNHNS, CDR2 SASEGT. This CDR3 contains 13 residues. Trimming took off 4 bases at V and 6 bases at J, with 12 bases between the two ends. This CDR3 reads CASSGFGAAEAFF. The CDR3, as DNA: TGTGCCAGCAGTGGTTTTGGGGCAGCTGAAGCTTTCTTT.